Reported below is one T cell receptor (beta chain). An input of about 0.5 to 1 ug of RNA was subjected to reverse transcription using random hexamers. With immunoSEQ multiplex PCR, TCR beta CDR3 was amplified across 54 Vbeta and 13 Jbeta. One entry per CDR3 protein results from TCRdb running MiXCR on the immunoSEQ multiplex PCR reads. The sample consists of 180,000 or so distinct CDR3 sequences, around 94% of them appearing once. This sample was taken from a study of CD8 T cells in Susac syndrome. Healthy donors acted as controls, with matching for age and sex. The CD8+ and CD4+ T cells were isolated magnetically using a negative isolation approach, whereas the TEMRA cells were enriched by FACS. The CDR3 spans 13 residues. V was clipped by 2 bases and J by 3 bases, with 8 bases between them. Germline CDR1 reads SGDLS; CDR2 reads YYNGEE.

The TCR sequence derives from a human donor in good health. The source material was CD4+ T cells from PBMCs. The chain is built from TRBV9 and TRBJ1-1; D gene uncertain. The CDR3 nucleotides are TGTGCCAGCAGCGTGGAGGTCTACACTGAAGCTTTCTTT. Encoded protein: CASSVEVYTEAFF.